A single sample is the source of the 30 T cell receptor beta chains below, sequenced in a study of B cell selection in AIRE deficiency. Method: immunoSEQ multiplex PCR; TCRdb's copy keeps in-frame clones and lacks some. The sample consists of 20,000 or so clones, about 90% of them appearing once. Regulatory T cells were sorted as CD4+CD25hiCD127low/negative. Sequenced material: CD4+CD25+ Tregs sorted from PBMCs. These receptors all stem from a human donor in good health.

The chain carries TRBV30 and TRBJ1-2; the match to TRBD1 covers 12 bases. J gave up 4 bases and V 3 bases, and 6 bases lay outside the gene matches. Per germline, CDR1 GTSNPN and CDR2 SVGIG (reference sequence). This CDR3 region has 15 residues. The CDR3: CAWSAGTGGAYGYTF. The CDR3 nucleotides are TGTGCCTGGAGCGCCGGGACAGGGGGCGCCTATGGCTACACCTTC.

The gene calls are TRBV6-1 and TRBJ2-4, with D unclear. Germline values: CDR1 MNHNS, CDR2 SASEGT. Trimming stripped 1 base from V and 1 base from J, with 11 bases between. The CDR3 loop spans 16 amino acids. CDR3 coding DNA: TGTGCCAGCAGTGAAGTTTGGCCCCAGGCCAAAAACATTCAGTACTTC. Protein: CASSEVWPQAKNIQYF.

Here the CDR3 reads CASSRRDILNTGELFF. CDR3 nucleotides: TGCGCCAGCAGCCGTAGGGATATCCTGAACACCGGGGAGCTGTTTTTT. V usage is TRBV5-1 and J usage is TRBJ2-2; D remains unclear. Germline V gene data show CDR1 as SGHRS and CDR2 as YFSETQ. V lost 4 bases to trimming and J lost 1 base, with 14 bases between them. The CDR3 sequence is 16 residues long.

The chain uses TRBV27 and TRBJ1-4, with TRBD1 as a possible D gene (5 bases). The CDR3 runs 14 residues. Trimming pared 4 bases from V and 8 bases from J, leaving 14 bases between. CDR1 is MNHEY, CDR2 SMNVEV, per germline (reference sequence). The CDR3 DNA is TGTGCCAGCAGTTCTGCTCAGGGAGGGGAAAAACTGTTTTTT. It specifies CASSSAQGGEKLFF.

This sequence joins TRBV19 and TRBJ1-2; D is undetermined. The germline V gene has CDR1 LNHDA and CDR2 SQIVND (reference sequence). With 7 bases removed from V and 7 bases from J, the gap between germline ends came to 16 bases. The CDR3 is 13 residues long. This CDR3 is CASTRTGGAGYTF. The CDR3 DNA is TGTGCCAGTACCCGGACGGGCGGAGCTGGCTACACCTTC.

The chain has TRBV10-3 and TRBJ1-5, with 7 bases matching TRBD1. This CDR3 contains 14 residues. After removal of 4 bases from V and 4 bases from J, the junction contained 4 bases not matched to a gene. Germline V CDR1 and CDR2: ENHRY, SYGVKD. In DNA form, the CDR3 reads TGTGCCATCAGTGGCCAGGGGGGAAATCAGCCCCAGCATTTT. Amino acids: CAISGQGGNQPQHF.

The table lists this clone with a count of one. J is TRBJ2-7 and V is TRBV4-1; D remains unclear. The ends were cut back, 0 bases at V and 4 bases at J, with 13 bases in the middle. Germline V gene sequence: CDR1 MGHRA, CDR2 YSYEKL. The CDR3 covers 15 residues. Here the CDR3 reads CASSQDPFGLYEQYF. Here the CDR3 DNA reads TGCGCCAGCAGCCAAGATCCTTTTGGCCTTTACGAGCAGTACTTC.

The table lists this clone with a few counts. The CDR3 sequence is CASSPQGRGTDTQYF. Here the CDR3 DNA reads TGTGCCAGCTCACCACAGGGGCGGGGCACAGATACGCAGTATTTT. The chain couples TRBV18 to TRBJ2-3, with D perhaps given as TRBD1 or TRBD2 (5 bases each). V was pared by 1 base and J by 1 base, with 9 bases between. The CDR3 sequence is 15 residues long. Germline-derived CDR1 and CDR2 are KGHSH and LQKENI. The variable domain in full, with the rest retrieved from reference TRBV18 and TRBJ2-3, is NAGVMQNPRHLVRRRGQEARLRCSPMKGHSHVYWYRQLPEEGLKFMVYLQKENIIDESGMPKERFSAEFPKEGPSILRIQQVVRGDSAAYFCASSPQGRGTDTQYFGPGTRLTVL.

The chain has TRBV2 and TRBJ2-3; TRBD2 aligns across 9 bases. CDR1 and CDR2 (germline): SNHLY, FYNNEI. V shed 6 bases and J 3 bases; nucleotides not matched to a gene: 7. The CDR3 totals 15 residues. As DNA, the CDR3 is TGTGCCAGCAGAGCCCTAGCGGGAAGTACAGATACGCAGTATTTT. Translating it yields CASRALAGSTDTQYF.

This rearrangement joins TRBV6-1 to TRBJ1-5; no definite D call. The CDR3 loop spans 10 amino acids. The V gene's germline CDR1 is MNHNS and CDR2 SASEGT. The ends were cut back, 5 bases at V and 4 bases at J, with 0 bases in the middle. For the CDR3, the DNA is TGTGCCAGCAGTAATCAGCCCCAGCATTTT. Protein product: CASSNQPQHF.

This clone was detected once. The chain recombines TRBV5-1 with TRBJ2-7; 12 bases match TRBD2. CDR1 and CDR2 from the germline V gene are SGHRS and YFSETQ. This CDR3 spans 15 amino acids. V gave up 3 bases and J gave up 6 bases; unmatched junction bases: 7. The CDR3 sequence: CASSSLAGGGREQYF. Here the CDR3 DNA reads TGCGCCAGCAGCTCTCTAGCGGGAGGGGGCCGCGAGCAGTACTTC.

The chain recombines TRBV11-2 with TRBJ1-1; possibly TRBD1 for D (5 bases). CDR3 size: 13 residues. V lost 2 bases, J lost 4 bases, and 8 bases lay in between. Germline values: CDR1 SGHAT, CDR2 FQNNGV. The DNA for the CDR3 is TGTGCCAGCAGCTTACTGGGGGGCACTGAAGCTTTCTTT. Amino acid sequence: CASSLLGGTEAFF.

The chain is built from TRBV10-1 and TRBJ2-3; D is uncertain. The CDR3 loop spans 14 amino acids. The V end lost 2 bases, the J end lost 0 bases, and 6 bases lay between the germline ends. Germline values: CDR1 WNHNN, CDR2 SYGVQD (reference sequence). CDR3: CASSEADSTDTQYF. Here the CDR3 DNA reads TGCGCCAGCAGTGAGGCCGATAGCACAGATACGCAGTATTTT.

This chain connects TRBV29-1 to TRBJ1-4, with D perhaps TRBD1 (5 bases). The germline gives CDR1 SQVTM, CDR2 ANQGSEA. Trimming took off 4 bases at V and 8 bases at J, with 11 bases between the two ends. CDR3 length: 12 amino acids. DNA for the CDR3: TGCAGCGTTGGCCCAGGGATAGAAAAACTGTTTTTT. Translated: CSVGPGIEKLFF.

J is TRBJ1-4 and V is TRBV28; 11 nucleotides match TRBD1. The CDR3 totals 18 residues. J was trimmed by 0 bases and V by 5 bases; bases with no gene match: 8. Per germline, CDR1 MDHEN and CDR2 SYDVKM. The CDR3 DNA reads as TGTGCCAGCAGTCCCCCCGGGACAGGGGGTGCAACTAATGAAAAACTGTTTTTT. Translation gives CASSPPGTGGATNEKLFF. Drawing the rest from reference TRBV28 and TRBJ1-4, the complete variable domain is DVKVTQSSRYLVKRTGEKVFLECVQDMDHENMFWYRQDPGLGLRLIYFSYDVKMKEKGDIPEGYSVSREKKERFSLILESASTNQTSMYLCASSPPGTGGATNEKLFFGSGTQLSVL.

This CDR3 reads CASTPRTGYSYEQYF. The CDR3 DNA is TGTGCCAGTACCCCCCGGACAGGATACTCCTACGAGCAGTACTTC. V usage is TRBV19 and J usage is TRBJ2-7; 7 bases map to TRBD1. The V and J ends lost 7 bases and 0 bases, in that order; junction bases with no gene match: 9. Germline V gives CDR1 LNHDA, CDR2 SQIVND (reference sequence). The CDR3 has 15 amino acids.

The rearrangement uses TRBV4-1 and TRBJ2-3, with 8 positions matching TRBD1. Germline V CDR1 and CDR2: MGHRA, YSYEKL. The CDR3 runs to 15 residues. Losses at the gene ends were 1 base for V and 7 bases for J; bases not matched to a gene: 7. The DNA of the CDR3 is TGCGCCAGCAGCCAAGCCCGGACAGGGACGAATACGCAGTATTTT. This sequence encodes CASSQARTGTNTQYF.

Note on this clone: The sample carries other DNA sequences with the same CDR3. The chain carries TRBV5-1 and TRBJ2-5; D may match TRBD1 or TRBD2 (5 bases each). Trimming removed 0 bases from V and 4 bases from J, with 7 bases in between. The CDR3 has 13 amino acids. Germline V CDR1 and CDR2: SGHRS, YFSETQ. The CDR3 bases are TGCGCCAGCAGCTTGGTTGGGGGAGAGACCCAGTACTTC. This encodes CASSLVGGETQYF.

The CDR3 is CASSPEGVSEAFF. CDR3 nucleotides: TGTGCCAGCAGCCCAGAGGGGGTGTCTGAAGCTTTCTTT. The chain joins TRBV7-2 to TRBJ1-1; tentatively, D is TRBD1 (6 bases). The CDR3 sequence is 13 residues long. V was pared by 5 bases and J by 6 bases, with 13 bases between. Germline CDR1 and CDR2: SGHTA and FQGNSA. Complete variable domain (other parts from reference TRBV7-2 and TRBJ1-1): GAGVSQSPSNKVTEKGKDVELRCDPISGHTALYWYRQSLGQGLEFLIYFQGNSAPDKSGLPSDRFSAERTGGSVSTLTIQRTQQEDSAVYLCASSPEGVSEAFFGQGTRLTVV.

This chain uses TRBV5-1 with TRBJ2-7; D is unresolved. CDR1 and CDR2 from the germline V gene are SGHRS and YFSETQ. CDR3 length equals 14 residues. The V gene lost 0 bases and the J gene lost 2 bases, with 9 bases spanning the gap. CDR3 region: CASSLAMGPYEQYF. The CDR3 DNA reads TGCGCCAGCAGCTTGGCTATGGGCCCCTACGAGCAGTACTTC.

This clone was recorded only once. Other nucleotide sequences in the sample specify the same CDR3. The rearrangement joins TRBV18 to TRBJ2-7, with no clear D. There are 12 residues in the CDR3. Trimming took 4 bases from V and 2 from J, leaving 6 bases between them. Per germline, CDR1 KGHSH and CDR2 LQKENI. CDR3 coding DNA: TGTGCCAGCTCACGTTCCCCCTACGAGCAGTACTTC. Translating it yields CASSRSPYEQYF.

V is TRBV13 and J is TRBJ2-7; weak D call: TRBD1 (5 bases). V lost 5 bases to trimming and J lost 0 bases, with 17 bases between them. Germline lookup yields CDR1 PRHDT and CDR2 FYEKMQ (reference sequence). This CDR3 region has 16 residues. DNA for the CDR3: TGTGCCAGCAGCCCGGCAGAAGCAGGGCTCTCCTACGAGCAGTACTTC. Amino acid sequence: CASSPAEAGLSYEQYF.

The chain has TRBV18 and TRBJ1-4; possibly TRBD1 for D (6 bases). CDR3 size: 15 residues. V lost 4 bases and J lost 6, with 15 bases in between. Germline V gene data show CDR1 as KGHSH and CDR2 as LQKENI. The DNA of the CDR3 is TGTGCCAGCTCACAAAACAGGGTCACGGATGAAAAACTGTTTTTT. Its translation is CASSQNRVTDEKLFF.

The chain is built from TRBV6-6 and TRBJ1-1; 10 bases agree with TRBD1. The trim removed 5 bases at V and 12 bases at J, leaving 6 bases unmatched. Germline-derived CDR1 and CDR2 are MNHNY and SVGAGI (reference sequence). The CDR3 runs to 12 residues. In DNA form, the CDR3 reads TGTGCCAGCAGTAGGGGGACAGGGGACACTTTCTTT. This translates into CASSRGTGDTFF.

V is TRBV7-6 and J is TRBJ2-3; 10 bases are shared with TRBD2. The CDR3 is 19 amino acids. Germline assignment: CDR1 SGHVS and CDR2 FNYEAQ. Trimming removed 2 bases from V and 0 bases from J; junction bases left unmatched: 11. The CDR3 here is CASSLLLAGWPTSTDTQYF. The CDR3 coding sequence is TGTGCCAGCAGCTTATTACTAGCGGGGTGGCCTACTAGCACAGATACGCAGTATTTT. The variable domain in full, with the rest retrieved from reference TRBV7-6 and TRBJ2-3, is GAGVSQSPRYKVTKRGQDVALRCDPISGHVSLYWYRQALGQGPEFLTYFNYEAQQDKSGLPNDRFSAERPEGSISTLTIQRTEQRDSAMYRCASSLLLAGWPTSTDTQYFGPGTRLTVL.

The rearrangement joins TRBV5-1 to TRBJ2-7, with D possibly being TRBD2 (5 bases). Trimming left V 0 bases short and J 2 bases short, with 9 bases between. The CDR3 length is 14 residues. From germline, CDR1 is SGHRS and CDR2 YFSETQ. CDR3 loop: CASSLAGVPYEQYF. DNA of the CDR3: TGCGCCAGCAGCTTGGCCGGGGTCCCCTACGAGCAGTACTTC. Combining the CDR3 with reference TRBV5-1 and TRBJ2-7 gives the whole variable domain KAGVTQTPRYLIKTRGQQVTLSCSPISGHRSVSWYQQTPGQGLQFLFEYFSETQRNKGNFPGRFSGRQFSNSRSEMNVSTLELGDSALYLCASSLAGVPYEQYFGPGTRLTVT.

The chain uses TRBV18 and TRBJ1-2; D not certain. The CDR3 runs 14 residues. V lost 3 bases and J lost 4, with 12 bases in between. Germline CDR1 is KGHSH and CDR2 is LQKENI. The CDR3 bases are TGTGCCAGCTCACCCCGGACGGGAGCCTATGGCTACACCTTC. Encoded protein: CASSPRTGAYGYTF.

In regard to this clone: Other DNA sequences in the same sample also yield this CDR3. V gene TRBV5-1 combines with J gene TRBJ2-1, with unresolved D. The CDR3 has 14 amino acids. Germline V gives CDR1 SGHRS, CDR2 YFSETQ. Trimming took off 4 bases at V and 9 bases at J, with 17 bases between the two ends. The DNA of the CDR3 is TGCGCCAGCAGCCAGCTCGGCTCGGATCTTGAGCAGTTCTTC. Translating it yields CASSQLGSDLEQFF.

This clone was seen just once. Its ends do not fully match the called genes, so a read error is possible. This sequence joins TRBV11-3 and TRBJ2-2; 10 bases are a match to TRBD1. The CDR3 is 15 residues long. From germline, CDR1 is SGHNT and CDR2 YENEEA. The CDR3 DNA follows: TGTGCCAGCATCCCGGGGGACAGGGGACGTCGGGGAGCTGTTTTT. This encodes CASIPGDRGRRGAVF.

This clone was seen only once. The chain links TRBV6-1 to TRBJ2-1; 9 nucleotides match TRBD2. With 6 bases clipped from V and 7 bases from J, the junction kept 10 bases outside the gene matches. The germline V gene encodes CDR1 MNHNS and CDR2 SASEGT. This CDR3 has 15 amino acids. The CDR3 protein is CASRSTGTSTNEQFF. Written as DNA, the CDR3 is TGTGCCAGCAGATCAACCGGGACTAGCACAAATGAGCAGTTCTTC.